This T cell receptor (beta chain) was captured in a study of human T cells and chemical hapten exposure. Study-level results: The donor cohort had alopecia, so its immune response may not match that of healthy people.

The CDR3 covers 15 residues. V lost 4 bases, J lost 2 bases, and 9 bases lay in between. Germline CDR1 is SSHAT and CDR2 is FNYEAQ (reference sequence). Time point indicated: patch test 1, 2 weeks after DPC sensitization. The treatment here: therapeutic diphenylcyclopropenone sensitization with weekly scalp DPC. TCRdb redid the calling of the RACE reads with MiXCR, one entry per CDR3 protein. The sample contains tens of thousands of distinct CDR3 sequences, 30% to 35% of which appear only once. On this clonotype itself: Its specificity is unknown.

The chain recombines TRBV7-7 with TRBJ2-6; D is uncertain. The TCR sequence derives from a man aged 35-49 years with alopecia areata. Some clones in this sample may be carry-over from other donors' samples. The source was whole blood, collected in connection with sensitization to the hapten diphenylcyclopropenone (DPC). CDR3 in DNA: TGTGCCAGCAGCTCTGGCCCCGCTGGGGCCAACGTCCTGACTTTC. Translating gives CASSSGPAGANVLTF.